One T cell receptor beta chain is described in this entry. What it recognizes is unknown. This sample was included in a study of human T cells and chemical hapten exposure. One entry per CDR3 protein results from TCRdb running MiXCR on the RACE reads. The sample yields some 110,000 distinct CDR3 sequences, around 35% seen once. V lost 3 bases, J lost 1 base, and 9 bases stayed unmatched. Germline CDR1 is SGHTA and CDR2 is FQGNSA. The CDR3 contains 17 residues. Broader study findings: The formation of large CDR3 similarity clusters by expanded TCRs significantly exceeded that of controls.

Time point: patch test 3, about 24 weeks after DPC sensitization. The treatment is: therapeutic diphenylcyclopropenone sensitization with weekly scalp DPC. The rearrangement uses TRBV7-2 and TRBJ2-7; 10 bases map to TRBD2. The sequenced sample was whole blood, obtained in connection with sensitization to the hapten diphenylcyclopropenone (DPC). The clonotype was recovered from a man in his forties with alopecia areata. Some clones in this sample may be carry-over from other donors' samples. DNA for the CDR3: TGTGCCAGCAGCTTGGGGGTGGCTAGCGGGGGTTCCTACGAGCAGTACTTC. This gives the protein CASSLGVASGGSYEQYF.